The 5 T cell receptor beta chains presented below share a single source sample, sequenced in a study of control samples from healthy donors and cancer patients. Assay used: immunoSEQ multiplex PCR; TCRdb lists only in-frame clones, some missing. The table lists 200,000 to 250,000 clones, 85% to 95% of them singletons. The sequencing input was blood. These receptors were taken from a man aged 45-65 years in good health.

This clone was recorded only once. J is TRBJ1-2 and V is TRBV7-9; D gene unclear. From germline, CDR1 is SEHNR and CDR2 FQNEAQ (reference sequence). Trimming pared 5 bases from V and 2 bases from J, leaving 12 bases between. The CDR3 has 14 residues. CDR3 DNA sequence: TGTGCCAGCAGCCGAACAACGGCCAACTATGGCTACACCTTC. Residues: CASSRTTANYGYTF.

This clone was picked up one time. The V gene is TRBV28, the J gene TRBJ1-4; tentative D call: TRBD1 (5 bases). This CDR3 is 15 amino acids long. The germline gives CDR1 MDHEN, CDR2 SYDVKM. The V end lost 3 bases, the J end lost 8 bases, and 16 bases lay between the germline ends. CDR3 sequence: CASSFHGTGGEKLFF. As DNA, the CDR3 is TGTGCCAGCAGTTTCCACGGGACGGGGGGGGAAAAACTGTTTTTT.

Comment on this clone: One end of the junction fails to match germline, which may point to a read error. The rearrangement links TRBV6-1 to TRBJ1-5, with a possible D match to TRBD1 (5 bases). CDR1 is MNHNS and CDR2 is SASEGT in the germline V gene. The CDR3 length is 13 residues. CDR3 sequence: CASSEAYLRGPDF. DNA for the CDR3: TGTGCCAGCAGTGAAGCCTACCTCCGGGGCCCGGATTTT.

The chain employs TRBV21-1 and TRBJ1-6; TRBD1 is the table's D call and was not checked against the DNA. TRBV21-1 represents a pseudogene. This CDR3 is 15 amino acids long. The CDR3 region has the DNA TGTGCCAGCAGCAAAGATAGGGGGATAGGGTCACCCCTCCACTTT. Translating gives CASSKDRGIGSPLHF.

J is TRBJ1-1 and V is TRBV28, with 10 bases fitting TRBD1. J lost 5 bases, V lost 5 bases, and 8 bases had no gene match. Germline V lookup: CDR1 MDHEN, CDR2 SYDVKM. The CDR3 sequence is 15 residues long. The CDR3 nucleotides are TGTGCCAGCAGTACAACTCCGGGACAGGGGACTGAAGCTTTCTTT. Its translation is CASSTTPGQGTEAFF.